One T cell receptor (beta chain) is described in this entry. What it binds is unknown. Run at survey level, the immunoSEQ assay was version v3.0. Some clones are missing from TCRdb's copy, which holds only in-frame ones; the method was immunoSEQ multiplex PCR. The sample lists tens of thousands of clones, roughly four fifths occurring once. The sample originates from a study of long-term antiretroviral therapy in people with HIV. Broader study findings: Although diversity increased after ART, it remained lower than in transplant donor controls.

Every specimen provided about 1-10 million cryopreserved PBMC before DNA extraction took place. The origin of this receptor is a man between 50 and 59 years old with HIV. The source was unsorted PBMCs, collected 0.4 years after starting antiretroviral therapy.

The CDR3 loop reads CASSAPGLAGLNEQYF. CDR3 nucleotides: TGTGCCAGCAGCGCCCCGGGACTAGCGGGGTTAAACGAGCAGTACTTC. The V gene is TRBV21-1, the J gene TRBJ2-7; the D call of TRBD2 is as the table states it, not checked on the DNA. TRBV21-1 is termed a pseudogene. The CDR3 loop spans 16 amino acids.